These T cell receptor beta chains were read from a single sample in a study of naive and memory T cell subsets. TCRdb re-called the UMI-ligation and nested PCR reads through MiXCR, storing one row per CDR3 protein. This table holds about 120,000 distinct CDR3 sequences, 36% found once. Sample: central memory CD4+ T cells from blood. These receptor sequences come from a human donor in good health. Both conserved end residues are part of each CDR3.

CDR3aa,v_gene
CSARQGAYEQYF,TRBV20-1
CASSMDRYNYGYTF,TRBV19
CASSYSVLGSYEQYF,TRBV6-5
CASSYSSHGGETQYF,TRBV6-5
CSAPTKGGETQYF,TRBV20-1
CASSQGPADTQYF,TRBV3-1
CASSVVSGAPGELFF,TRBV9
CASSDPGQLYEQYF,TRBV2
CASLSGNLYNEQFF,TRBV18
CATSRERTSGIRDTQYF,TRBV15
CASSQRRENPEQFF,TRBV11-2
CSAREMTGATNTEAFF,TRBV20-1
CSAPDRWRGYTF,TRBV20-1
CSARAWGRRWEQYF,TRBV20-1
CASSLTSGRVTDTQYF,TRBV18
CASSLRGGGSDTGELFF,TRBV7-9
CASSIRATDTQYF,TRBV5-4
CASSLYASRGARRADTQYF,TRBV27
CASSFVPGLVVGEQFF,TRBV7-9
CSATDLRAAASYNEQFF,TRBV20-1
CASSYSRGDTQYF,TRBV6-6
CASSQTKSGLAGVGTDTQYF,TRBV28
CSASTGQSNQPQHF,TRBV20-1
CASSSRDRGLSYYGYTF,TRBV5-5
CASRRTGRYEQYF,TRBV12-3/TRBV12-4
CSVEPPGVQETQYF,TRBV29-1
CASSYSFQDDSPLHF,TRBV6-5
CSAVREGRYEQYF,TRBV20-1
CASSRMNAYEQYF,TRBV6-2/TRBV6-3
CASSETENFNEKLFF,TRBV2
CASTWAGFGYTF,TRBV12-3/TRBV12-4
CSAPRGSGRVISYNEQFF,TRBV20-1
CASSQSSTRGRGLGTNEKLFF,TRBV4-3